This is a list of T cell receptor beta chains from one sample in a study of blood T cell repertoires in COVID-19. Assay used: immunoSEQ multiplex PCR; TCRdb lists only in-frame clones, some missing. The profile shows 250,000 to 350,000 clones, over 75% of them singletons. The sample consisted of peripheral blood. The receptor set was obtained from a woman aged 25 to 39 with COVID-19, enrolled during active disease. CDR3s include the opening cysteine and the closing phenylalanine or tryptophan. The D gene is left open where the match is weak. A clone size is listed for some rows: how often the clone was seen (once, few, many), or a class if it is expanded.

j_call d_call v_call clone_size cdr3_nt cdr3_aa
TRBJ2-5 TRBD1 TRBV29-1 . TGCAGCGTCCTGGACAGGGGAGAGACCCAGTACTTC CSVLDRGETQYF
TRBJ1-1 . TRBV10-3 . TGTGCCATCAGTGAGTCGGCACAGCTTGAAGCTTTCTTT CAISESAQLEAFF
TRBJ2-7 . TRBV30 . TGTGCCTGGGGGACTCTCTCCTACGAGCAGTACTTC CAWGTLSYEQYF
TRBJ2-2 . TRBV6-5 . TGTGCCAGCAGTTACTCCCGGACACCCGGGGAGCTGTTTTTT CASSYSRTPGELFF
TRBJ2-1 . TRBV19 . TGTGCCAGTAGTTCGGCGGGAAGAAGGAATGAGCAGTTCTTC CASSSAGRRNEQFF
TRBJ2-6 TRBD1 TRBV15 . TGTGCCACCAGCACGAGACAGGGGGCGTCTGGGGCCAACGTCCTGACTTTC CATSTRQGASGANVLTF
TRBJ2-7 . TRBV19 once TGTGCCAGTAGTATGCCTAGCAGCGAGCAGTACTTC CASSMPSSEQYF
TRBJ2-7 . TRBV9 . TGTGCCAGCAGCGTAGGTTTTATAGCCTACGAGCAGTACTTC CASSVGFIAYEQYF
TRBJ1-6 TRBD1 TRBV5-1 . TGCGCCAGCAGCTTGGACACGACAGGGGTACATTCACCCCTCCACTTT CASSLDTTGVHSPLHF
TRBJ1-1 TRBD1 TRBV7-9 once TGTGCCAGCAGCGGGGACAGCCCCGGGTCTTTCTTT CASSGDSPGSFF
TRBJ2-2 TRBD2 TRBV6-4 . TGTGCCTCCCGGGAGGTAGCGAACACCGGGGAGCTGTTTTTT CASREVANTGELFF
TRBJ2-1 TRBD1 TRBV5-1 . TGCGCCAGCAGCTTCAACCGGATAGGGGGCCAGCCCGACAATGAGCAGTTCTTC CASSFNRIGGQPDNEQFF
TRBJ2-7 . TRBV3-1/TRBV3-2 once TGTGCCAGCAGCCAAGCTAACTACGAGCAGTACTTC CASSQANYEQYF
TRBJ1-4 . TRBV7-9 . TGTGCCAGCAGCCTTTCAAGGGGTGATGAAAAACTGTTTTTT CASSLSRGDEKLFF
TRBJ1-2 TRBD1 TRBV7-8 . TGTGCCAGCAGGCCACAGGGGGCGCCTGGCTACACCTTC CASRPQGAPGYTF
TRBJ1-1 TRBD1 TRBV11-1 . TGTGCCAGCAGCTTAGCCGGGACAGGCTATGAAGCTTTCTTT CASSLAGTGYEAFF
TRBJ2-5 . TRBV29-1 once TGCAGCTTCCGGCAGGCCCAGTACTTC CSFRQAQYF
TRBJ1-1 . TRBV5-4 . TGTGCCAGCAGCTTGGAGGCAGGAATGAACACTGAAGCTTTCTTT CASSLEAGMNTEAFF
TRBJ2-1 . TRBV7-9 . TGTGCCAGCAGCTTTCCGGAGAAAGGATACAATGAGCAGTTCTTC CASSFPEKGYNEQFF
TRBJ2-5 TRBD2 TRBV6-5 . TGTGCCAGCTCCATGGCGGGAGGCTCCCAAGAGACCCAGTACTTC CASSMAGGSQETQYF
TRBJ1-6 . TRBV20-1 . TGCAGTGCTAGAGGGCAGGCACCCCTCCACTTT CSARGQAPLHF
TRBJ2-3 TRBD2 TRBV27 . TGTGCCAGCAGTTTACAAGCGGGAGAGACTATCACAGATACGCAGTATTTT CASSLQAGETITDTQYF
TRBJ2-1 TRBD2 TRBV5-4 . TGTGCCAGCAGCAGGAAGAGGAGTAGCGGGAGCTACAATGAGCAGTTCTTC CASSRKRSSGSYNEQFF
TRBJ2-7 . TRBV11-2 . TGTGCCAGCAGCTTAATAACCTACGAGCAGTACTTC CASSLITYEQYF
TRBJ2-7 TRBD2 TRBV7-9 . TGTGCCAGCAGCTCGGGACTAGGGGGCTACGAGCAGTACTTC CASSSGLGGYEQYF
TRBJ2-7 . TRBV13 . TGTGCCAGCAGCTTAGGACAGGGTCGCGAGCAGTACTTC CASSLGQGREQYF
TRBJ1-6 . TRBV10-2 once TGCGCCAGCACGCCAGGGGATTCACCCCTCCACTTT CASTPGDSPLHF
TRBJ2-5 . TRBV2 . TGTGCCAGCAGTGACCCTAGCGAGACCCAGTACTTC CASSDPSETQYF